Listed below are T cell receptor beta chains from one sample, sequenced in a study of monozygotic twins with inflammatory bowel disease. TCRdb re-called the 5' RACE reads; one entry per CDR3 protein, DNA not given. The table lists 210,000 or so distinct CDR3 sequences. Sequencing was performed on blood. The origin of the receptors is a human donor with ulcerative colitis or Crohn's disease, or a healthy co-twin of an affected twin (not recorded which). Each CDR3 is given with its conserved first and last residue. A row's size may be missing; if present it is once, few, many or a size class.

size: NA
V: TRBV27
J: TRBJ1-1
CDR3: CASSFVVGNTEAFF

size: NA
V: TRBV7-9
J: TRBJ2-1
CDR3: CASSLGGGDYNEQFF

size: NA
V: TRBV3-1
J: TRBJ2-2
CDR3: CACSLLEELFF

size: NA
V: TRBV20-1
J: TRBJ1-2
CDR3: CSAPPGTETNYGYTF

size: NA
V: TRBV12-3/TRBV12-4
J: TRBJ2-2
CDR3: CASSRDRGNTGELFF

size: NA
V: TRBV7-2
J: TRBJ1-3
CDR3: CASREPGGPGNTIYF

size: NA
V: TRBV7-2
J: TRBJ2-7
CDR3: CASILGGQNYEQYF

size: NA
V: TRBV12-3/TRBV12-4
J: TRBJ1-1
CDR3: CASSNPGQGAPGAEAFF

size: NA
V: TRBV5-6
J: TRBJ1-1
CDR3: CASGSGQGFWTEAFF

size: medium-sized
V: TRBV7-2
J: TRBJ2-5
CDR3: CASTLAGALWETQYF

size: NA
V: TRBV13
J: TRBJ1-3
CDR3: CASSLGRTGGNTIYF

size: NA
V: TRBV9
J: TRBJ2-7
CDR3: CASSVAPGNPYEQYF

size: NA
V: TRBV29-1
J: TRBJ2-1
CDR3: CSVEGGQGAANEQFF

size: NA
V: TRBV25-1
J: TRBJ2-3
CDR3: CASSAPGFTDTQYF

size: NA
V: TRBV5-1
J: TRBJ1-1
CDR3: CASSPRTPDTEAFF

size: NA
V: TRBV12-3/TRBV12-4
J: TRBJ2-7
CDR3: CASNQFGDRGPYEQYF

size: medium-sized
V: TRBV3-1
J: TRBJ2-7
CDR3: CASSQDLTSGSYEQYF

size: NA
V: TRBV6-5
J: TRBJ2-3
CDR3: CASRRGTDTQYF

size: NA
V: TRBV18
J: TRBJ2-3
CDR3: CASSPFLTDTQYF

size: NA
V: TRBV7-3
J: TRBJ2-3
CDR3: CASSPGGSTDTQYF

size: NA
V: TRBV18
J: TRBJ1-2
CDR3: CASSPNTGYGYTF

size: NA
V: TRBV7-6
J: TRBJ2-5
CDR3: CASSLEQLSQETQYF

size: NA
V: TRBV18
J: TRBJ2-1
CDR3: CASSPPTTGRWNEQFF

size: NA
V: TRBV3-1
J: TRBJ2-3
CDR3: CASRFGTTGTQYF

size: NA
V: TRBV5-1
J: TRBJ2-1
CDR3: CASSFGGLAGGYEQFF

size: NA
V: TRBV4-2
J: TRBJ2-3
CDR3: CASSQDLVSSRVPDTQYF

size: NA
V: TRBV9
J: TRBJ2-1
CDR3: CASSGGTYNEQFF

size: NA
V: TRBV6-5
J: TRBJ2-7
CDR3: CASSSTPFEQYF

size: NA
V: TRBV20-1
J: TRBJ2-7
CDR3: CSATGTGPHEQYF

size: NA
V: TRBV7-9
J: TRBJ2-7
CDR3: CASSPGGSPSSYEQYF